A single T cell receptor beta chain is shown here with its context. One entry per CDR3 protein results from TCRdb running MiXCR on the 5' RACE reads. The sample records about 100,000 distinct CDR3 sequences, around 10% being singletons. The data originate from a study of T-cell memory formation after mild COVID-19. This sequence originates from a young man who had mild COVID-19 (a few samples of this study predate the infection). Cell type and time point are not known. Sequencing used PBMCs or a T cell subset sorted from them (not recorded which).

The DNA for the CDR3 is TGTGCCAGCACACATAGCGGCGGTCCAGATACGCAGTATTTT. Its translation is CASTHSGGPDTQYF. This chain connects TRBV12-3 or TRBV12-4 to TRBJ2-3, with D possibly TRBD2 on 6 matching bases. Trimming left V 7 bases short and J 4 bases short, with 15 bases between. The CDR3 sequence is 14 residues long.